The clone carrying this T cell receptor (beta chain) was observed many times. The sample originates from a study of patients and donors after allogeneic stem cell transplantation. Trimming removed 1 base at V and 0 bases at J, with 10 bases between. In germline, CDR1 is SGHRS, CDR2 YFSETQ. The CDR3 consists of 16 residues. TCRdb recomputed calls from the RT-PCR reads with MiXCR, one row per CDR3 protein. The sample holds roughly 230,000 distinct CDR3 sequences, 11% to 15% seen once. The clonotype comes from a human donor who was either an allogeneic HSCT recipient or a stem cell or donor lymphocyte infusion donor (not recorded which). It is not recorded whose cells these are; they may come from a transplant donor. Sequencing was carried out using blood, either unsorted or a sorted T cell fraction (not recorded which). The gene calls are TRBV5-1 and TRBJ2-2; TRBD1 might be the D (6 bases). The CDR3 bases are TGCGCCAGCAGCTTGATCAGGGGCCCGAACACCGGGGAGCTGTTTTTT. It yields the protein CASSLIRGPNTGELFF. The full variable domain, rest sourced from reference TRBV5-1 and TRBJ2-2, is KAGVTQTPRYLIKTRGQQVTLSCSPISGHRSVSWYQQTPGQGLQFLFEYFSETQRNKGNFPGRFSGRQFSNSRSEMNVSTLELGDSALYLCASSLIRGPNTGELFFGEGSRLTVL.